This T cell receptor beta chain came from a study of T cell changes during pregnancy in multiple sclerosis. The data were produced by immunoSEQ multiplex PCR, yet TCRdb's version contains in-frame clones alone and is incomplete. Seen here are 40,000 to 60,000 clones, 85% to 90% observed once, and the top ten hold approximately 1.5%. This TCR came from a female donor in good health, enrolled as a control in a pregnancy study. Sequences were derived from peripheral blood, sampled in the first trimester of pregnancy.

The chain's CDR3 is CASSESGGPVTQYF. Written as DNA, the CDR3 is TGTGCCAGCAGTGAATCAGGGGGTCCAGTCACGCAGTATTTT. The chain is built from TRBV6-4 and TRBJ2-3; 7 positions agree with TRBD1. The length of the CDR3 is 14 residues. J gave up 9 bases and V 3 bases, and 9 bases lay outside the gene matches. Germline-derived CDR1 and CDR2 are MRHNA and SNTAGT.